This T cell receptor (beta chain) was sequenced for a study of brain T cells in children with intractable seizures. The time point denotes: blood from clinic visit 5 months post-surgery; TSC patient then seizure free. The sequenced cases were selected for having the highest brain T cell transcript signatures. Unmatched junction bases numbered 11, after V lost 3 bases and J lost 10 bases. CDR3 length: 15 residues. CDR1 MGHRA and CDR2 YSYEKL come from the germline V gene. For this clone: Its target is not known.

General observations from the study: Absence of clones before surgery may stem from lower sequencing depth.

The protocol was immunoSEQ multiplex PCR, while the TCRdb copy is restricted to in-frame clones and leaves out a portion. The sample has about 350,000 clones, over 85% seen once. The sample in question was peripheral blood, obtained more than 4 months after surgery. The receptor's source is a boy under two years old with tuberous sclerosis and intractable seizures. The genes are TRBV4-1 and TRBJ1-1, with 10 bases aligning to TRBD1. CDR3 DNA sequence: TGCGCCAGCAGCCAGGTCCCGGGACAGGGGTCAGGAGCTTTCTTT. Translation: CASSQVPGQGSGAFF.